This T cell receptor (beta chain) was documented in a study of T cell responses to AZD1222 COVID-19 vaccine. Sequencing was performed with immunoSEQ multiplex PCR; in TCRdb, only in-frame clones are kept and a portion is missing. Here the sample spans 90,000 to 100,000 clones, roughly 87% being singletons. The length of the CDR3 is 17 residues. Trimming took 3 bases from V and 5 from J; bases not matched to a gene: 9. CDR1 is SEHNR and CDR2 is FQNEAQ in the germline V gene (reference sequence). The sequence was obtained from an adult in good health. The genes are TRBV7-9 and TRBJ1-6; 8 positions agree with TRBD1. The source material was peripheral blood, sampled on day 0 of AZD1222 vaccination. The CDR3, as DNA: TGTGCCAGCAGCTTGGGGGGACAGGAGAAGGATAATTCACCCCTCCACTTT. Translated: CASSLGGQEKDNSPLHF.